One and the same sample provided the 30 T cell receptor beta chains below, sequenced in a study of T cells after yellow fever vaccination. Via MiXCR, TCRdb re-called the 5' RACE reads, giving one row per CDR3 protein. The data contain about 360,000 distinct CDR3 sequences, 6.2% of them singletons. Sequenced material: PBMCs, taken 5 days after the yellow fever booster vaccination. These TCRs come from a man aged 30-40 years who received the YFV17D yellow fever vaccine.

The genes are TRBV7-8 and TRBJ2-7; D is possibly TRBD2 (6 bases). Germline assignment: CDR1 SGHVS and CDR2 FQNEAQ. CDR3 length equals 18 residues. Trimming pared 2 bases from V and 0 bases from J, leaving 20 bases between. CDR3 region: CASSLSHSRRESSYEQYF. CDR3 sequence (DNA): TGTGCCAGCAGCTTATCGCACTCCCGCCGGGAGAGCTCCTACGAGCAGTACTTC.

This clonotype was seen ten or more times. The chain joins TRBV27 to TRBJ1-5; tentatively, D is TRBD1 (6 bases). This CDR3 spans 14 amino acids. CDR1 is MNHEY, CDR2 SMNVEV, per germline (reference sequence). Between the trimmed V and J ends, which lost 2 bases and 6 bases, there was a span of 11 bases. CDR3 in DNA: TGTGCCAGCAGTTTACGGGGGGCGATTCAGCCCCAGCATTTT. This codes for CASSLRGAIQPQHF.

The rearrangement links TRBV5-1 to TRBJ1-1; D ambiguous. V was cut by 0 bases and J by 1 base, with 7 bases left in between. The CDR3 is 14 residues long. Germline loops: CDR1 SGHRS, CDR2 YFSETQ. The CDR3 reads CASSLELTNTEAFF. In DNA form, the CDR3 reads TGCGCCAGCAGCTTGGAACTGACGAACACTGAAGCTTTCTTT.

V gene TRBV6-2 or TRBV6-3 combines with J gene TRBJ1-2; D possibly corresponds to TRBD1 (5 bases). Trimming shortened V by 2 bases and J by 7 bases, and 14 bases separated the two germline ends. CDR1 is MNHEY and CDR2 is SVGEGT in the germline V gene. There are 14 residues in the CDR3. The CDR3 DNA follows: TGTGCCAGCAGTTACGATGGGACCGTCGTTGGCTACACCTTC. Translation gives CASSYDGTVVGYTF.

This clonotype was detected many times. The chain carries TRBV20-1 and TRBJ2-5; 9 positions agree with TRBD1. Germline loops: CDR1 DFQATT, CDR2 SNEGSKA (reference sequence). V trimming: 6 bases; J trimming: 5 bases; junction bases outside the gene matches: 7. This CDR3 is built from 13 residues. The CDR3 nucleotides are TGCAGTGCCCCGACAGGGGGACCCGAGACCCAGTACTTC. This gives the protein CSAPTGGPETQYF.

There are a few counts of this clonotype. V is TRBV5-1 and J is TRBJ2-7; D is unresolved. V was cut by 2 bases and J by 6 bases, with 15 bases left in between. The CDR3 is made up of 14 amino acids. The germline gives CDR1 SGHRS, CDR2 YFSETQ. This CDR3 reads CASSFRAGYREQYF. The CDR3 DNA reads TGCGCCAGCAGCTTTCGGGCCGGGTATCGCGAGCAGTACTTC.

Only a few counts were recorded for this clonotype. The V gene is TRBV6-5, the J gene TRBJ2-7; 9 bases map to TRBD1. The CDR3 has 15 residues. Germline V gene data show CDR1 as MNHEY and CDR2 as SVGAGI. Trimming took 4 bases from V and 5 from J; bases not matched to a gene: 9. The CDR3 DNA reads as TGTGCCAGCAGTTCCACAGGGGGCGTAGGGAACGAGCAGTACTTC. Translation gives CASSSTGGVGNEQYF.

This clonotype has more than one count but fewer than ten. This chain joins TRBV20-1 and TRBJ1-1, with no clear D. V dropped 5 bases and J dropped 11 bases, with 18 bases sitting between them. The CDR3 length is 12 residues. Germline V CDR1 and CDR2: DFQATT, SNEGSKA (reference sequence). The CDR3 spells CSALIEGGSAFF. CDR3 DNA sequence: TGCAGTGCTCTCATAGAGGGAGGCAGCGCTTTCTTT.

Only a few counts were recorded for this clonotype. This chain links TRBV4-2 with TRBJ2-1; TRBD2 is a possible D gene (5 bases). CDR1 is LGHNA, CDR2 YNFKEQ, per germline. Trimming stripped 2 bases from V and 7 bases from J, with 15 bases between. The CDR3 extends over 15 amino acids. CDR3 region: CASSQREAPGNEQFF. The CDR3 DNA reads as TGTGCCAGCAGCCAACGGGAAGCCCCTGGGAATGAGCAGTTCTTC.

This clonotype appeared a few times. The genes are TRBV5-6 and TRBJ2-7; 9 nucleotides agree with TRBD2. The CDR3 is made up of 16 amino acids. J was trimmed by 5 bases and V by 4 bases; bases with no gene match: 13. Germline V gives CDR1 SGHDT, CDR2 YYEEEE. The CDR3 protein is CASSLLGKREVHEQYF. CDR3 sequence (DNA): TGTGCCAGCAGCCTACTTGGAAAGCGGGAGGTGCACGAGCAGTACTTC.

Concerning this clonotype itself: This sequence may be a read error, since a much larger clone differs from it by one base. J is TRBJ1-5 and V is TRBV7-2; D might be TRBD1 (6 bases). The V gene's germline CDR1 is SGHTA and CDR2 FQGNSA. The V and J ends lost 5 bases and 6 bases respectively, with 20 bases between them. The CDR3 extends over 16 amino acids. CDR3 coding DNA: TGTACCAGCAGCCTACCCTCGGGGGGGGCAGGTCAGCCCCAGCATTTT. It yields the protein CTSSLPSGGAGQPQHF.

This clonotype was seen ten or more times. Written as DNA, the CDR3 is TGCAGTGCTAGGAGGGGGGGACAGGCGAACACTGAAGCTTTCTTT. Translating it yields CSARRGGQANTEAFF. This chain joins TRBV20-1 and TRBJ1-1; 8 positions match TRBD1. The junction had 7 bases not matched to a gene; V was cut back by 3 bases and J by 1 base. Germline V gene data show CDR1 as DFQATT and CDR2 as SNEGSKA (reference sequence). CDR3 length: 15 residues.

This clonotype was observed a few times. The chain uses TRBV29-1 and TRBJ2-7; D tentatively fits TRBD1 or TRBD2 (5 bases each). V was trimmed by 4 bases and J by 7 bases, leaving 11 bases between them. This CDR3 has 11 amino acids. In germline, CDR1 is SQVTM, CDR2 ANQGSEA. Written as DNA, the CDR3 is TGCAGCGTTGGAGGGACCCCGGAGCAGTACTTC. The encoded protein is CSVGGTPEQYF.

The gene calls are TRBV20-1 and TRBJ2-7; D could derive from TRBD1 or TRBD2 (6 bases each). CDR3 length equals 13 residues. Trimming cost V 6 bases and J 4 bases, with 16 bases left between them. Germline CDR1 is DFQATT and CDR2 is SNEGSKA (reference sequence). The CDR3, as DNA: TGCAGTGCAACCCCTGGGGGGCTTTACGAGCAGTACTTC. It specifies CSATPGGLYEQYF.

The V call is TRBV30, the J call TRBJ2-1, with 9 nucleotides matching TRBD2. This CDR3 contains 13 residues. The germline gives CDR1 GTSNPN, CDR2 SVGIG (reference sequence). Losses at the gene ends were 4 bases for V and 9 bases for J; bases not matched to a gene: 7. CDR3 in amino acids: CAWTPAGGGEQFF. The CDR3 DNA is TGTGCCTGGACCCCCGCGGGAGGGGGTGAGCAGTTCTTC. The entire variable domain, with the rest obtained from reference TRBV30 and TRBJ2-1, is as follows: SQTIHQWPATLVQPVGSPLSLECTVEGTSNPNLYWYRQAAGRGLQLLFYSVGIGQISSEVPQNLSASRPQDRQFILSSKKLLLSDSGFYLCAWTPAGGGEQFFGPGTRLTVL.

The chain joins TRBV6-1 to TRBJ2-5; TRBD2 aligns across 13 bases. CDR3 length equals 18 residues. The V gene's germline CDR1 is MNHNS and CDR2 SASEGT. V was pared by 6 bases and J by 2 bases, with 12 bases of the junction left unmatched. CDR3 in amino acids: CASSKELAGGPIQETQYF. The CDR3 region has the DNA TGTGCCAGCAGCAAAGAACTAGCGGGAGGGCCGATTCAAGAGACCCAGTACTTC.

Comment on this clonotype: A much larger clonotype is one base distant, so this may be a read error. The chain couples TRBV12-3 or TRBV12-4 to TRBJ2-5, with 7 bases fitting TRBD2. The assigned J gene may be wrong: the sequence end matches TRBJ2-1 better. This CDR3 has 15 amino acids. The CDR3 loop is CASSSSGLGAETQFF. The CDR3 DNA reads TGTGCCAGCAGTTCCTCCGGACTAGGGGCGGAGACCCAGTTCTTC.

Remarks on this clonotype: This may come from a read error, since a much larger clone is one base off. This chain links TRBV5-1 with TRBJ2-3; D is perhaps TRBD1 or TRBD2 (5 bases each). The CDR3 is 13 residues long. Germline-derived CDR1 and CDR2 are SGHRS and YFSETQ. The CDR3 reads CASNLIGADTQYF. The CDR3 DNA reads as TGCGCCAGCAACTTGATCGGGGCGGATACGCAGTATTTT.

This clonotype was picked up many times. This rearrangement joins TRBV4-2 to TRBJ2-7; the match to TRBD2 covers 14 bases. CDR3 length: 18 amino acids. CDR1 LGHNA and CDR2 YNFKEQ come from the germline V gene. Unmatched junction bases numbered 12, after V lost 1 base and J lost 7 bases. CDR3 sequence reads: CASSQANLGTSGRGEQYF. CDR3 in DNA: TGTGCCAGCAGCCAAGCTAACCTCGGGACTAGCGGGAGAGGGGAGCAGTACTTC.

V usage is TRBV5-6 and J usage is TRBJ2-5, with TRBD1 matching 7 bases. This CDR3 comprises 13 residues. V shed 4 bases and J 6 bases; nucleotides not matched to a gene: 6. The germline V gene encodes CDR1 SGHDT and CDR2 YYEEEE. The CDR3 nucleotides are TGTGCCAGCAGCCTCAAGGGGGCGAAGACCCAGTACTTC. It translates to CASSLKGAKTQYF.

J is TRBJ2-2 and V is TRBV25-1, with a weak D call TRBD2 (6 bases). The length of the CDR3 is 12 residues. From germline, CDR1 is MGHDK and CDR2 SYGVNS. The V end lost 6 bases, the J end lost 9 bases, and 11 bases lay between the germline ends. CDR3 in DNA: TGTGCCAGCAGCCGAGCGGGTTGGGAGCTGTTTTTT. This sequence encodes CASSRAGWELFF.

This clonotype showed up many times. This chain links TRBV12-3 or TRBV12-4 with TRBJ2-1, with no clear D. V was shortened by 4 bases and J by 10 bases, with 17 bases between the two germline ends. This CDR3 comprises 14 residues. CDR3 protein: CASSSVHGSVEQFF. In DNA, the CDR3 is TGTGCCAGCAGTTCCGTTCACGGCAGCGTCGAGCAGTTCTTC.

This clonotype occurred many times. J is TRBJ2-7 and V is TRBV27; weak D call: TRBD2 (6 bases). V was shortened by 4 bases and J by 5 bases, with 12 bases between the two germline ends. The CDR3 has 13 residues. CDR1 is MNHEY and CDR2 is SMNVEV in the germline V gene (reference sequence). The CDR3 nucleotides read TGTGCCAGCAGTTACGGGGGAGTCAACGAGCAGTACTTC. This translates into CASSYGGVNEQYF.

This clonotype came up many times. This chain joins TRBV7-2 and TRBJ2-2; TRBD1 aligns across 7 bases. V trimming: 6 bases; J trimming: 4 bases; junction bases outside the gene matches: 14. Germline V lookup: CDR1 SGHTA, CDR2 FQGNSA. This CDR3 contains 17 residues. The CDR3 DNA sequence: TGTGCCAGCAGGTTAAAGCCCGGGACAGTAAGCACCGGGGAGCTGTTTTTT. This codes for CASRLKPGTVSTGELFF.

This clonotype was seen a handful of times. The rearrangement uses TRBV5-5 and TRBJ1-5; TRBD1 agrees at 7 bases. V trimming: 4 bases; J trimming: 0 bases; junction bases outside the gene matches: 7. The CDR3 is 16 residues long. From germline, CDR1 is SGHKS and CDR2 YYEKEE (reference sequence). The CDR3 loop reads CASSTGQILSNQPQHF. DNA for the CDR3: TGTGCCAGCAGCACGGGACAGATTCTTAGCAATCAGCCCCAGCATTTT.

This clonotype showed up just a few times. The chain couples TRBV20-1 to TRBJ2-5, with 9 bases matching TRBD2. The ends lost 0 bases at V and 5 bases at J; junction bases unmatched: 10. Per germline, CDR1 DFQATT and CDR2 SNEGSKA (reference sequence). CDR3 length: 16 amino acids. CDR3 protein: CSARDETSGLWETQYF. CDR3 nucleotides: TGCAGTGCTAGAGATGAGACTAGCGGATTATGGGAGACCCAGTACTTC.

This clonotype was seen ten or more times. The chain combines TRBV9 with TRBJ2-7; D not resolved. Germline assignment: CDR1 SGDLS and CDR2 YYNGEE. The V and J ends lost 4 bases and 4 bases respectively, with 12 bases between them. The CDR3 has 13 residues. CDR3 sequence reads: CASSPSHLYEQYF. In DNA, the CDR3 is TGTGCCAGCAGCCCGAGCCATCTATACGAGCAGTACTTC.

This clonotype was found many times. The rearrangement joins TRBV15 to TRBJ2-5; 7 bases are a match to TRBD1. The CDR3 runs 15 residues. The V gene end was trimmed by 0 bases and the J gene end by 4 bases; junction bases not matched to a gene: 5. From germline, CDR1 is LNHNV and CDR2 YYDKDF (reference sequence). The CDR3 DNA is TGTGCCACCAGCAGAGATGGGGGACAGATAGAGACCCAGTACTTC. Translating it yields CATSRDGGQIETQYF.

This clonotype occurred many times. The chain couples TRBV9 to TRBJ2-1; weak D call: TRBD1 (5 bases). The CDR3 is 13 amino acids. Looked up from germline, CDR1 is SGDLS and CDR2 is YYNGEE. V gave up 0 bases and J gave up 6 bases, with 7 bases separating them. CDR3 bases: TGTGCCAGCAGCGTAGGTCAGGGCAATGAGCAGTTCTTC. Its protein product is CASSVGQGNEQFF.

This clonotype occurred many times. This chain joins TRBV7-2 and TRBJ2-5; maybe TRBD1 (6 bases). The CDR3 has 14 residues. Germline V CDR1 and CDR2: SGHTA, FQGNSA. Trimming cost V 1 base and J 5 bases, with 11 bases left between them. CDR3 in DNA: TGTGCCAGCAGCTTAGGAGGGGGACGGGAGACCCAGTACTTC. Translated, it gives CASSLGGGRETQYF.